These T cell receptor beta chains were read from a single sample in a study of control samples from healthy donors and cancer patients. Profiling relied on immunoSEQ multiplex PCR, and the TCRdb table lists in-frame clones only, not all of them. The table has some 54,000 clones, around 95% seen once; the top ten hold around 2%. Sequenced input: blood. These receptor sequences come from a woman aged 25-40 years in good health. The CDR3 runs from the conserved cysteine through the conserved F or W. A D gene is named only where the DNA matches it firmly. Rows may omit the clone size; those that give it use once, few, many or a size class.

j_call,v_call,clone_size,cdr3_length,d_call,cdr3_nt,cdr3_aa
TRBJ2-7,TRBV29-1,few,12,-,TGCAGCGTTCGCACAGGGATGTACGAGCAGTACTTC,CSVRTGMYEQYF
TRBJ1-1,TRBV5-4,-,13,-,TGTGCCAGCAGCCTGCCCTATATCGCTGAAGCTTTCTTT,CASSLPYIAEAFF
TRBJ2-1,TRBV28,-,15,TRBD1,TGTGCCAGCAGTGAGAGGACAGGTTCCTACAATGAGCAGTTCTTC,CASSERTGSYNEQFF
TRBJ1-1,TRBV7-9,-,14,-,TGTGCCAGCAGCCCCGCCAGCGTGAACACTGAAGCTTTCTTT,CASSPASVNTEAFF
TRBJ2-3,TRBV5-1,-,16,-,TGCGCCAGCAGCCTAGACCCCTTTGGGGGCACAGATACGCAGTATTTT,CASSLDPFGGTDTQYF
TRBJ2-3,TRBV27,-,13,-,TGTGCCAGCAGTGAGACGGTAACAGATACGCAGTATTTT,CASSETVTDTQYF
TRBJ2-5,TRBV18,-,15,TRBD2,TGTGCCAGCTCGCCGGGACTAGCAGCCCAAGAGACCCAGTACTTC,CASSPGLAAQETQYF
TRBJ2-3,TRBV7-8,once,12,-,TGTGCCAGCAGCTTAGGTTCGCATACGCAGTATTTT,CASSLGSHTQYF
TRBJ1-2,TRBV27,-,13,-,TGTGCCAGCAGTTTTCGGGGGGCGTTGGGCTACACCTTC,CASSFRGALGYTF
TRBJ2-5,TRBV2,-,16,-,TGTGCCAGCAGCTCCTTGGCGGCTACCCCAGGGGAGACCCAGTACTTC,CASSSLAATPGETQYF
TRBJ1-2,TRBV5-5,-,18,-,TGTGCCAGCAGCATACTCGGGACACCCCGGCAAGCTAACTATGGCTACACCTTC,CASSILGTPRQANYGYTF
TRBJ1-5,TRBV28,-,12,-,TGTGCCAGTATGCCCTCGAATCAGCCCCAGCATTTT,CASMPSNQPQHF
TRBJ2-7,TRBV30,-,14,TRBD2,TGTGCCTGTGGGACTAGCGGGACTGCCTACGAGCAGTACTTC,CACGTSGTAYEQYF
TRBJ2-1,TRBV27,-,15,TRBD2,TGTGCCAGCAGCGGACTAGCGGGAGGCGTCGATGAGCAGTTCTTC,CASSGLAGGVDEQFF
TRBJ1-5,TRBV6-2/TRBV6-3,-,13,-,TGTGCCAGCAGTTACGACGCTAGGCAGCCCCAGCATTTT,CASSYDARQPQHF
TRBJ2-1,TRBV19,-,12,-,TGTGCCAGTAGTATCCGGCACAATGAGCAGTTCTTC,CASSIRHNEQFF
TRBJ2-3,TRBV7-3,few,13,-,TGTGCCAGCAGCTTAGCGGGTCCGGATACGCAGTATTTT,CASSLAGPDTQYF
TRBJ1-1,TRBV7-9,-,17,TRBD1,TGTGCCAGCACCCAGGGGGAGGGGTCGGGGATGAACACTGAAGCTTTCTTT,CASTQGEGSGMNTEAFF
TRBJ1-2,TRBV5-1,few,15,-,TGCGCCAGCAGCCTTGTTGGGGAGGAAAACTATGGCTACACCTTC,CASSLVGEENYGYTF
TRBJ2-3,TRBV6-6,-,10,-,TGTGCCAGCCGGGCAGATACGCAGTATTTT,CASRADTQYF
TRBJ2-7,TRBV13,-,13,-,TGTGCCAGCCGCTACGGGGGCCGATACGAGCAGTACTTC,CASRYGGRYEQYF
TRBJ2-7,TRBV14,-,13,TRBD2,TGTGCCAGCAGCAAGGGACTAGCCCTCGAGCAGTACTTC,CASSKGLALEQYF
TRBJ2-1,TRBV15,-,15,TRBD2,TGTGCCACCAGCAGTACCCGGGGAGGGTACAATGAGCAGTTCTTC,CATSSTRGGYNEQFF
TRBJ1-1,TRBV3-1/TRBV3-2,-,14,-,TGTGCCAGCAGCCAAGATAGGCGGGGGCAGACAGCTTTCTTT,CASSQDRRGQTAFF
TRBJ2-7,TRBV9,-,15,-,TGTGCCAGCAGCCGTACCGGGATCGACACCTACGAGCAGTACTTC,CASSRTGIDTYEQYF
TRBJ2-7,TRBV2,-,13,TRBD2,TGTGCCAGTGACGGCGGGAGCTCCTACGAGCAGTACTTC,CASDGGSSYEQYF